Below are 18 T cell receptor beta chains sequenced from a single sample in a study of cytomegalovirus exposure and HLA in healthy donors. Vbeta (60) and Jbeta (13) primers were used in the PCR. The assay was immunoSEQ multiplex PCR, and TCRdb's table has in-frame clones only and misses some. The table shows some 40,000 clones, with 70% to 85% occurring only once. The material sequenced was PBMCs. These receptors came from a man aged 25 to 45 in good health and CMV-seronegative.

J is TRBJ1-5 and V is TRBV19; possibly TRBD1 for D (6 bases). The ends were cut back, 6 bases at V and 4 bases at J, with 16 bases in the middle. The CDR3 runs to 15 residues. CDR1 and CDR2 from the germline V gene are LNHDA and SQIVND (reference sequence). Here the CDR3 DNA reads TGTGCCAGTAGCGATCGGGGGGCGGGAAATCAGCCCCAGCATTTT. Its protein is CASSDRGAGNQPQHF.

The genes are TRBV18 and TRBJ1-6; no clear D. The CDR3 sequence is 13 residues long. V was shortened by 6 bases and J by 5 bases, with 8 bases between the two germline ends. Germline loops: CDR1 KGHSH, CDR2 LQKENI. This CDR3 is CASSGLNNSPLHF. CDR3 sequence (DNA): TGTGCCAGCTCCGGACTGAATAATTCACCCCTCCACTTT.

This clone was detected a few times. The chain combines TRBV7-6 with TRBJ1-1, with TRBD1 matching over 7 bases. CDR1 and CDR2 (germline): SGHVS, FNYEAQ. V shed 0 bases, J shed 0 bases, and the junction held 1 base outside the gene matches. The CDR3 contains 15 residues. CDR3 region: CASSLAQGVNTEAFF. CDR3 bases: TGTGCCAGCAGCTTAGCGCAGGGGGTGAACACTGAAGCTTTCTTT.

This chain joins TRBV7-2 and TRBJ2-1; tentatively, D is TRBD1 (5 bases). The V gene's germline CDR1 is SGHTA and CDR2 FQGNSA. This CDR3 has 15 residues. V was trimmed by 0 bases and J by 1 base, leaving 7 bases between them. The CDR3 is CASSLAQGSYNEQFF. CDR3 nucleotide sequence: TGTGCCAGCAGCTTAGCTCAGGGTTCCTACAATGAGCAGTTCTTC. Full variable domain (remainder filled in from reference TRBV7-2 and TRBJ2-1): GAGVSQSPSNKVTEKGKDVELRCDPISGHTALYWYRQSLGQGLEFLIYFQGNSAPDKSGLPSDRFSAERTGGSVSTLTIQRTQQEDSAVYLCASSLAQGSYNEQFFGPGTRLTVL.

The rearrangement uses TRBV10-2 and TRBJ1-4; 8 nucleotides match TRBD1. Germline V gene sequence: CDR1 WSHSY, CDR2 SAAADI. The CDR3 is 15 amino acids. The trim removed 11 bases at V and 0 bases at J, leaving 8 bases unmatched. The DNA for the CDR3 is TGCGCCTGCCGGACAGGGAGTCCAACTAATGAAAAACTGTTTTTT. Translated, it gives CACRTGSPTNEKLFF.

This chain uses TRBV15 with TRBJ2-7; D is perhaps TRBD2 (6 bases). Deletions cut 0 bases from V and 6 bases from J, with 18 bases between. CDR1 and CDR2 from the germline V gene are LNHNV and YYDKDF (reference sequence). The CDR3 runs to 16 residues. CDR3 sequence (DNA): TGTGCCACCAGCAGAGATCTGGCCGGGAGTAATCGCGAGCAGTACTTC. Its translation: CATSRDLAGSNREQYF.

The V and J genes are TRBV9 and TRBJ2-3, with 10 bases aligning to TRBD2. Germline V gives CDR1 SGDLS, CDR2 YYNGEE. This CDR3 has 15 amino acids. Trimming took 5 bases from V and 8 from J; bases not matched to a gene: 11. The chain's CDR3 is CASSPGGLASGTQYF. The CDR3 region has the DNA TGTGCCAGCAGTCCAGGGGGACTAGCGTCGGGTACGCAGTATTTT.

The chain recombines TRBV4-1 with TRBJ2-5, with 8 bases fitting TRBD2. CDR1 and CDR2 (germline): MGHRA, YSYEKL. The CDR3 sequence is 16 residues long. J lost 4 bases, V lost 5 bases, and 12 bases had no gene match. DNA for the CDR3: TGCGCCAGCAGCTATACCCCGGGCGGGGGGAGAGAGACCCAGTACTTC. It specifies CASSYTPGGGRETQYF.

This clone was counted a few times. V gene TRBV5-6 combines with J gene TRBJ1-2, with a possible D match to TRBD1 (5 bases). Germline V gives CDR1 SGHDT, CDR2 YYEEEE. CDR3 length: 15 residues. V shed 4 bases and J shed 6 bases, with 19 bases lying between them. The CDR3 sequence is CASSPGTEGGDGYTF. The CDR3 DNA follows: TGTGCCAGCAGCCCCGGGACCGAGGGAGGAGATGGCTACACCTTC. Using reference TRBV5-6 and TRBJ1-2 for the parts outside the CDR3, the full variable domain is DAGVTQSPTHLIKTRGQQVTLRCSPKSGHDTVSWYQQALGQGPQFIFQYYEEEERQRGNFPDRFSGHQFPNYSSELNVNALLLGDSALYLCASSPGTEGGDGYTFGSGTRLTVV.

The rearrangement joins TRBV29-1 to TRBJ1-2; D may be TRBD1 (6 bases). The CDR3 sequence is 13 residues long. Trimming cost V 1 base and J 5 bases, with 11 bases left between them. Germline V gene data show CDR1 as SQVTM and CDR2 as ANQGSEA. As DNA, the CDR3 is TGCAGCGTTGAAGTACGACAGGCTTATGGCTACACCTTC. It codes for CSVEVRQAYGYTF.

The rearrangement joins TRBV19 to TRBJ2-7; weak D call: TRBD2 (5 bases). This CDR3 has 13 residues. The V gene lost 3 bases and the J gene lost 7 bases, with 13 bases spanning the gap. The V gene's germline CDR1 is LNHDA and CDR2 SQIVND (reference sequence). CDR3 coding DNA: TGTGCCAGTAGTATGGGTGTCGGGGTTGAGCAGTACTTC. Its translation: CASSMGVGVEQYF.

This chain connects TRBV7-9 to TRBJ1-2, with a tentative D call TRBD1 (5 bases). V was trimmed by 5 bases and J by 11 bases, leaving 21 bases between them. The CDR3 is 14 amino acids. Germline CDR1 reads SEHNR; CDR2 reads FQNEAQ (reference sequence). CDR3 protein: CASSQSGTSSRYTF. The CDR3 region has the DNA TGTGCCAGCAGCCAATCCGGGACTTCATCCCGATACACCTTC. Full variable domain (remainder filled in from reference TRBV7-9 and TRBJ1-2): DTGVSQNPRHKITKRGQNVTFRCDPISEHNRLYWYRQTLGQGPEFLTYFQNEAQLEKSRLLSDRFSAERPKGSFSTLEIQRTEQGDSAMYLCASSQSGTSSRYTFGSGTRLTVV.

V and J are TRBV11-2 and TRBJ1-3; D is undetermined. The CDR3 extends over 14 amino acids. V was pared by 6 bases and J by 0 bases, with 9 bases between. Per germline, CDR1 SGHAT and CDR2 FQNNGV. CDR3 nucleotides: TGTGCCAGCAGGGCGGGGTTCTCTGGAAACACCATATATTTT. Its protein product is CASRAGFSGNTIYF.

The chain recombines TRBV27 with TRBJ1-2; TRBD1 is a possible D gene (5 bases). Germline CDR1 MNHEY, CDR2 SMNVEV (reference sequence). Trimming left V 2 bases short and J 4 bases short, with 8 bases between. The CDR3 contains 13 residues. CDR3: CASSLGQGYGYTF. The CDR3 nucleotides read TGTGCCAGCAGTTTAGGTCAGGGCTATGGCTACACCTTC.

V is TRBV5-8 and J is TRBJ1-1; 8 bases fit TRBD1. The J segment lost 8 bases and the V segment lost 0 bases, leaving 12 bases of the junction unmatched. The germline V gene has CDR1 SGHTS and CDR2 YDEGEE. This CDR3 is built from 16 residues. The CDR3 sequence: CASSLARGQVMHEAFF. DNA for the CDR3: TGTGCCAGCAGCTTGGCGAGGGGACAGGTTATGCACGAAGCTTTCTTT.

The V and J genes are TRBV10-3 and TRBJ2-6, with 10 bases lining up with TRBD2. V trimming: 8 bases; J trimming: 2 bases; junction bases outside the gene matches: 6. The CDR3 loop spans 16 amino acids. Germline V gene lookup returns CDR1 ENHRY and CDR2 SYGVKD. The CDR3 region is CAILAGDPAGANVLTF. CDR3 DNA sequence: TGTGCCATCCTAGCGGGGGACCCTGCTGGGGCCAACGTCCTGACTTTC.

This chain connects TRBV28 to TRBJ2-7, with 7 bases that match TRBD1. Germline CDR1 and CDR2: MDHEN and SYDVKM. The CDR3 spans 14 residues. The junction had 11 bases not matched to a gene; V was cut back by 5 bases and J by 7 bases. CDR3 region: CASSTPGQPGEQYF. CDR3 nucleotide sequence: TGTGCCAGCAGTACACCGGGACAGCCAGGGGAGCAGTACTTC.

V gene TRBV5-1 combines with J gene TRBJ2-5; a weak D match, TRBD1 (6 bases). Gene TRBJ2-7 matches the end of the DNA better, so the J call may be wrong. Germline lookup yields CDR1 SGHRS and CDR2 YFSETQ. The CDR3 length is 15 residues. The CDR3 loop reads CASSLVPGASYEQYF. In DNA, the CDR3 is TGCGCCAGCAGCTTGGTACCAGGGGCATCTTACGAGCAGTACTTC.